One and the same sample provided the 2 T cell receptor beta chains below, sequenced in a study of cytomegalovirus exposure and HLA in healthy donors (dated by TCRdb to 2016 to 2017). The method behind the library was the immunoSEQ multiplex PCR assay. Sourced from immuneACCESS, this table was stored by TCRdb with only in-frame sequences that have V and J called. A share of the clones is absent; for the studies checked, an unresolved V gene accounts for under half, and the remainder has no known explanation. This sample has more than 140,000 clones in its table, and approximately 91% of those were observed once. The ten largest clonotypes hold 3.3% of the sample. The sample consisted of PBMCs. These receptors originate from a woman younger than 30 in good health and CMV-seropositive.

This clone was seen a single time. The CDR3 nucleotides are TGTGCCAGCAGCTTAGCCCGGGGGGAGCAGTACTTC. Translating it yields CASSLARGEQYF. The chain links TRBV13 to TRBJ2-7, with D maybe TRBD2 (6 bases). Trimming took 1 base from V and 7 from J, leaving 8 bases between them. The CDR3 totals 12 residues. The V gene's germline CDR1 is PRHDT and CDR2 FYEKMQ (reference sequence).

The chain joins TRBV11-2 to TRBJ2-5, with TRBD2 identical over 7 bases. Germline assignment: CDR1 SGHAT and CDR2 FQNNGV. The CDR3 has 13 residues. The junction had 6 bases not matched to a gene; V was cut back by 6 bases and J by 5 bases. In nucleotides, the CDR3 is TGTGCCAGCAGGGGAGGGAGCGTGGAGACCCAGTACTTC. This translates into CASRGGSVETQYF.